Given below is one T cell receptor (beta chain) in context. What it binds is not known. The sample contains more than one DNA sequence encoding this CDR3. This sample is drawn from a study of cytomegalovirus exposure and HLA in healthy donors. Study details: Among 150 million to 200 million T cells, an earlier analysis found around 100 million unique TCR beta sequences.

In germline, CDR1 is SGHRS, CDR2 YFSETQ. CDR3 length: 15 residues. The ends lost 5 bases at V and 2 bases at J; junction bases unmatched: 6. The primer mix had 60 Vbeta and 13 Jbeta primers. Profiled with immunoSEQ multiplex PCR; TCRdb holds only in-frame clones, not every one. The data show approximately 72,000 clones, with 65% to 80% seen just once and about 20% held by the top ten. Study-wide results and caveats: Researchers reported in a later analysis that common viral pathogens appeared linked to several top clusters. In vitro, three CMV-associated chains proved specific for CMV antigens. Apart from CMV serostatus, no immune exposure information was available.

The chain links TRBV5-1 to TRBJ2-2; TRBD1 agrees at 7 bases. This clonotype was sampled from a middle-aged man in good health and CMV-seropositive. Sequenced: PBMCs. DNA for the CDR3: TGCGCCAGCAGTCCGGGACAGCCTAACACCGGGGAGCTGTTTTTT. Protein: CASSPGQPNTGELFF.